One TCR beta chain is described in this entry. This sample was included in a study of sequential checkpoint blockade in melanoma. Study context: TCRβ was sequenced from DNA of approximately 91 pretreatment tumors.

Germline V gene data show CDR1 as MDHEN and CDR2 as SYDVKM. The CDR3 has 15 residues. Trimming removed 5 bases from V and 4 bases from J, with 17 bases in between. Produced via immunoSEQ multiplex PCR; TCRdb's table is partial and in-frame only. The sample includes roughly 20,000 clones, roughly 30% of them seen just once. The sample's treatment: randomized to nivolumab then ipilimumab (arm A) or the reverse (arm B). The receptor's source is a human donor with melanoma. The rearrangement links TRBV28 to TRBJ1-2; no clear D. Sequencing was performed on tumor tissue (inferred from file names), taken from a patient given nivolumab and ipilimumab in sequence. Here the CDR3 reads CASSPRTSGFYGYTF. In DNA, the CDR3 is TGTGCCAGCAGTCCCCGGACCTCTGGATTCTATGGCTACACCTTC.